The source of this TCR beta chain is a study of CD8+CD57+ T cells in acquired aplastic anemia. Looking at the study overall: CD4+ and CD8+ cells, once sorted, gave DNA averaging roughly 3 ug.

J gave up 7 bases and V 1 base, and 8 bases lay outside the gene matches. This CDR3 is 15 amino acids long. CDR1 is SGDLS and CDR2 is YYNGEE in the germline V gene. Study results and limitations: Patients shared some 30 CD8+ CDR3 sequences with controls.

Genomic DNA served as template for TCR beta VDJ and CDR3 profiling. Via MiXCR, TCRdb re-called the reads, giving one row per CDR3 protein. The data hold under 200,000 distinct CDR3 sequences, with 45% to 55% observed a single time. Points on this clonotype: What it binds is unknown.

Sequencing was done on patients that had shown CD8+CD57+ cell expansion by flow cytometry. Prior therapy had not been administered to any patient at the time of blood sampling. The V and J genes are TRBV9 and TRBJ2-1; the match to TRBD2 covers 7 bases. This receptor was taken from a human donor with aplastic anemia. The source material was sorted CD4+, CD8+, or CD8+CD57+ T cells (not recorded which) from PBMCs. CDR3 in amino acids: CASSVPAGESNEQFF. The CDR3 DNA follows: TGTGCCAGCAGCGTACCGGCGGGAGAATCAAATGAGCAGTTCTTC.